The T cell receptor beta chain described here comes from a study of CD8 T cells in Susac syndrome. This clonotype was detected only a few times. After extraction with the RNeasy kit, about 0.45 to 1 ug of the RNA was reverse transcribed using random hexamers. TCRdb re-derived calls from the immunoSEQ multiplex PCR reads in MiXCR, one entry per CDR3 protein. The top ten clones hold more than 0.095% of a sample with 120,000 or so distinct CDR3 sequences, more than 90% of them seen once. Per the germline V gene, CDR1 is MDHEN and CDR2 is SYDVKM. J was trimmed by 3 bases and V by 7 bases; bases with no gene match: 6. The length of the CDR3 is 13 residues.

The V call is TRBV28, the J call TRBJ2-7, with 7 bases aligning to TRBD2. Sequencing was done on a sample of CD4+ T cells from PBMCs. The receptor was derived from a human donor in good health. In nucleotides, the CDR3 is TGTGCCAGCAATCGCGGGGGTAGCTACGAGCAGTACTTC. Translation: CASNRGGSYEQYF. Filled out from reference TRBV28 and TRBJ2-7, the complete variable domain reads DVKVTQSSRYLVKRTGEKVFLECVQDMDHENMFWYRQDPGLGLRLIYFSYDVKMKEKGDIPEGYSVSREKKERFSLILESASTNQTSMYLCASNRGGSYEQYFGPGTRLTVT.